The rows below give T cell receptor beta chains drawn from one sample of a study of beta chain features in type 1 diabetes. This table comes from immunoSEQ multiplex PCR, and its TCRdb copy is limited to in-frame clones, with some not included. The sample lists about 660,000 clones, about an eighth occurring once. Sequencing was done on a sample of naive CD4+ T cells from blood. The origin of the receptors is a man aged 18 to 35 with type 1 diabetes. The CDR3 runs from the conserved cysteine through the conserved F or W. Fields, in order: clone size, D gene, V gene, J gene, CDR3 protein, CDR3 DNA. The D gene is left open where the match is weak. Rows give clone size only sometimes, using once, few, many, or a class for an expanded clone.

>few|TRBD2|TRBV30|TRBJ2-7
CAWTLGTSGSGDEQYF
TGTGCCTGGACCTTAGGCACTAGCGGGTCTGGGGACGAGCAGTACTTC
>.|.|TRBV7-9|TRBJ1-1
CASSPGAGREAFF
TGTGCCAGCAGCCCGGGGGCCGGTAGGGAAGCTTTCTTT
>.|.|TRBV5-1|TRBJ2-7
CASSPSHTTGRTEQYF
TGCGCCAGCAGCCCTAGCCATACTACAGGGCGAACCGAGCAGTACTTC
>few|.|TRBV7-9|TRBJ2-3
CASSADTQYF
TGTGCCAGCAGCGCCGATACGCAGTATTTT
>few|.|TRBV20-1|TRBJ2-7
CSALAAKGQYF
TGCAGTGCCCTAGCCGCCAAGGGGCAGTACTTC
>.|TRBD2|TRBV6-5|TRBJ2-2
CATRLAGNTGELFF
TGTGCCACTCGACTAGCGGGGAACACCGGGGAGCTGTTTTTT
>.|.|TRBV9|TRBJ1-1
CASSVVIGATVRAFF
TGTGCCAGCAGCGTAGTAATAGGGGCCACCGTGCGAGCTTTCTTT
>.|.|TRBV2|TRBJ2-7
CASSAIEAGFYEQYF
TGTGCCAGCAGTGCGATTGAGGCCGGGTTCTACGAGCAGTACTTC
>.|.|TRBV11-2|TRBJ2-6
CASSLQGSGANVLTF
TGCGCCAGCAGCCTCCAGGGTTCTGGGGCCAACGTCCTGACTTTC
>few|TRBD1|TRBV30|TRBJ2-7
CAWIPRGNEQYF
TGTGCCTGGATTCCCAGGGGGAACGAGCAGTACTTC
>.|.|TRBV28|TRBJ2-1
CASKGLWYNEQFF
TGTGCCAGTAAGGGGCTGTGGTACAATGAGCAGTTCTTC
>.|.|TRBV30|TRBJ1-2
CAWSPASPGYTF
TGTGCCTGGAGTCCGGCTTCCCCTGGCTACACCTTC
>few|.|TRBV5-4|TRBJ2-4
CASSGGPGSQNIQYF
TGTGCCAGCAGCGGCGGCCCGGGGTCCCAAAACATTCAGTACTTC
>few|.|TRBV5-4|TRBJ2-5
CASSSGTLQETQYF
TGTGCCAGCAGCTCCGGGACACTCCAAGAGACCCAGTACTTC
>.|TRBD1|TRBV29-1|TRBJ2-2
CSGVTGSTDTGELFF
TGCAGCGGTGTGACAGGGAGCACGGACACCGGGGAGCTGTTTTTT
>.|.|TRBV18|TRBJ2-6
CASSSRMASGANVLTF
TGTGCCAGCTCATCTCGGATGGCCTCTGGGGCCAACGTCCTGACTTTC
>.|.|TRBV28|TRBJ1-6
CASSLSARNSPLHF
TGTGCCAGCAGTTTATCTGCCCGGAATTCACCCCTCCACTTT
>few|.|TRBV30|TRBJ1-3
CALDSSNSGNTIYF
TGTGCCTTGGACAGCTCCAACTCTGGAAACACCATATATTTT
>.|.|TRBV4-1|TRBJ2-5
CASSAEQETQYF
TGCGCCAGCAGCGCGGAGCAAGAGACCCAGTACTTC
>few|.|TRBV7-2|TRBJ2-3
CASSSVADTQYF
TGTGCCAGCAGCTCAGTAGCGGATACGCAGTATTTT
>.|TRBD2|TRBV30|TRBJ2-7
CAWSVRLAGAYEQYF
TGTGCCTGGAGTGTAAGGCTAGCGGGGGCCTACGAGCAGTACTTC
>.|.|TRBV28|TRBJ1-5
CASSLEGQPQHF
TGTGCCAGCAGTTTAGAGGGTCAGCCCCAGCATTTT
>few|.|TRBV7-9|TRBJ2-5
CASSFNSEETQYF
TGTGCCAGCAGCTTTAATTCTGAGGAGACCCAGTACTTC
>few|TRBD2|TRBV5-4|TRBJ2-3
CASSRGLADPTDTQYF
TGTGCCAGCAGCCGCGGACTAGCGGACCCCACAGATACGCAGTATTTT
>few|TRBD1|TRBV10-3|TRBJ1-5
CASSAGDRGANGNQPQHF
TGTGCCTCCTCGGCCGGGGACAGGGGGGCAAATGGCAATCAGCCCCAGCATTTT
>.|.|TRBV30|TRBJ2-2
CALSKLRLGELFF
TGTGCCTTGTCGAAATTGAGACTCGGGGAGCTGTTTTTT
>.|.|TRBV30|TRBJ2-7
CAWSVRGYEQYF
TGTGCCTGGAGTGTACGTGGCTACGAGCAGTACTTC
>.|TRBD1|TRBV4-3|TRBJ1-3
CASSQDLGQSGNTIYF
TGCGCCAGCAGCCAGGACCTGGGACAGAGCGGAAACACCATATATTTT
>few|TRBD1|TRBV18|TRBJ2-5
CASSPGTGQETQYF
TGTGCCAGCTCACCAGGGACAGGCCAAGAGACCCAGTACTTC